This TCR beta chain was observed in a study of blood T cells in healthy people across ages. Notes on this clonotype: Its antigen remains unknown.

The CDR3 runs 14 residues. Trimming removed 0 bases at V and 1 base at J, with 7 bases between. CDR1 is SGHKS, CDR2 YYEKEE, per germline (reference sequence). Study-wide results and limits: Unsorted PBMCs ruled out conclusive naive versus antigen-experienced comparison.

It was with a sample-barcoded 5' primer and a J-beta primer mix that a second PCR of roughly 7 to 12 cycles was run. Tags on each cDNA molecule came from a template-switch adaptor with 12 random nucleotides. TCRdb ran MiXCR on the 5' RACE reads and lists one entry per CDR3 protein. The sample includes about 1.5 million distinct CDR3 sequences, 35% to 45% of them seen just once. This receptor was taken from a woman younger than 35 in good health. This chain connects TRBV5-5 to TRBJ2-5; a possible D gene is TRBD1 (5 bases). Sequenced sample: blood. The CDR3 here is CASSLVTGQETQYF. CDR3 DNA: TGTGCCAGCAGCTTGGTAACAGGCCAAGAGACCCAGTACTTC.